Each of the 2 T cell receptor beta chains below was sequenced from the same sample in a study of cytomegalovirus exposure and HLA in healthy donors. A multiplex PCR was run with 60 Vbeta primers and 13 Jbeta primers. Libraries were prepared by immunoSEQ multiplex PCR; TCRdb keeps only in-frame clonotypes and omits some of them. The sample contains some 45,000 clones, 72% of which appear only once. The source material was PBMCs. Receptors were obtained from a man in his thirties or forties in good health and CMV-seronegative.

The chain uses TRBV10-2 and TRBJ2-5; 12 bases fit TRBD2. Germline V gene lookup returns CDR1 WSHSY and CDR2 SAAADI. This CDR3 is 16 amino acids long. V was pared by 7 bases and J by 0 bases, with 6 bases of the junction left unmatched. Here the CDR3 reads CASTPLAGGDQETQYF. The CDR3 DNA is TGCGCCAGCACCCCACTAGCGGGAGGTGACCAAGAGACCCAGTACTTC.

The chain employs TRBV23-1 and TRBJ1-1, with a weak D call TRBD1 (6 bases). TRBV23-1 is assigned to the ORF class and has an uncertain function. The V end lost 3 bases, the J end lost 1 base, and 18 bases lay between the germline ends. This CDR3 contains 17 residues. The CDR3 sequence: CASSQEDCRGPNTEAFF. Written as DNA, the CDR3 is TGCGCCAGCAGTCAGGAAGACTGCAGGGGACCGAACACTGAAGCTTTCTTT.